The following is a T cell receptor (beta chain) sequence with its context. The data belong to a study of blood T cell repertoires in COVID-19. Study background: Samples came from the United States, Italy and Spain, spanning acute and convalescent COVID-19. In each case, the material was cDNA or gDNA derived from T cells, B-cell-depleted T cells, or PBMCs.

Germline CDR1 ENHRY, CDR2 SYGVKD. V lost 3 bases and J lost 0; bases outside the gene matches: 17. This CDR3 comprises 21 residues. Original methodology: Reference gene primer amplification gave estimated nucleated cell counts. Profiled with immunoSEQ multiplex PCR; TCRdb holds only in-frame clones, not every one. The DNA gave D and trimming, while V, J and clone size come from that table. This table holds about 140,000 clones, approximately 87% found once. The chain employs TRBV10-3 and TRBJ1-3; 10 bases line up with TRBD1. This TCR derives from a woman aged 40 to 50 with acute or convalescent COVID-19. Sequenced sample: peripheral blood. The CDR3 sequence is CAISDPTGTGARPTSGNTIYF. The CDR3 nucleotides read TGTGCCATCAGTGACCCCACTGGGACAGGGGCCCGGCCGACCTCTGGAAACACCATATATTTT.